This entry is about one T cell receptor (beta chain). The sample holds other DNA sequences that translate to the same CDR3. CDR3 length equals 12 residues. Trimming left V 1 base short and J 3 bases short, with 4 bases between. Germline V CDR1 and CDR2: MGHRA, YSYEKL. This entry comes from a study of CD8+ T cells in alopecia areata. Treatment: oral pan-JAK inhibitor, 5-10 mg twice daily. cDNA reverse transcribed from extracted RNA served as the sequencing template. Clones were sequenced by immunoSEQ multiplex PCR, and TCRdb holds only the in-frame ones, with some missing. The table lists 90,000 to 100,000 clones, 60% to 65% of them singletons.

The rearrangement joins TRBV4-1 to TRBJ2-7; D ambiguous. The clonotype was recovered from a human donor with alopecia areata. The sequencing used CD8+ T cells sorted from blood, collected at week 4, from a patient treated with tofacitinib. The chain's CDR3 is CASSQGGYEQYF. In nucleotides, the CDR3 is TGCGCCAGCAGCCAAGGGGGCTACGAGCAGTACTTC.